Presented here are 29 T cell receptor beta chains from one specimen sequenced in a study of blood T cell repertoires in COVID-19. The repertoire was sequenced with immunoSEQ multiplex PCR; TCRdb's copy has only in-frame clones and lacks some. The sample yields over 250,000 clones, roughly 83% seen once. Source material: peripheral blood. These receptor sequences come from a human donor with COVID-19, enrolled during active disease. The donor label of this sample is uncertain.

The chain joins TRBV2 to TRBJ2-3, with 9 bases matching TRBD2. The CDR3 spans 16 residues. V was pared by 5 bases and J by 1 base, with 7 bases of the junction left unmatched. Germline values: CDR1 SNHLY, CDR2 FYNNEI. The CDR3 region has the DNA TGTGCCAGCAGTTGGGGACTAGCCTCTGGCACAGATACGCAGTATTTT. It translates to CASSWGLASGTDTQYF.

The chain joins TRBV25-1 to TRBJ2-3; TRBD2 matches 9 bases. Germline CDR1 MGHDK, CDR2 SYGVNS. The CDR3 consists of 15 residues. The junction had 4 bases not matched to a gene; V was cut back by 2 bases and J by 4 bases. CDR3 sequence (DNA): TGTGCCAGCAGTGAAATGGCGGGAGGGCCAGATACGCAGTATTTT. Its translation: CASSEMAGGPDTQYF.

The chain combines TRBV4-1 with TRBJ2-3; maybe TRBD2 (5 bases). V was cut by 3 bases and J by 2 bases, with 18 bases left in between. The CDR3 runs 17 residues. Germline lookup yields CDR1 MGHRA and CDR2 YSYEKL. This chain's CDR3 is CASSHFLLEGLTDTQYF. The DNA for the CDR3 is TGCGCCAGCAGCCATTTTCTCCTTGAGGGCCTCACAGATACGCAGTATTTT.

The CDR3 region has the DNA TGTGCCAGCAGCGTAGGGGCGGGGCTAAACAACTATGGCTACACCTTC. Protein product: CASSVGAGLNNYGYTF. The chain employs TRBV9 and TRBJ1-2; D might be TRBD1 (5 bases). This CDR3 has 16 amino acids. The V end was cut by 0 bases, the J end by 2 bases, with 14 bases between. From germline, CDR1 is SGDLS and CDR2 YYNGEE.

This rearrangement joins TRBV18 to TRBJ2-5, with 10 bases that match TRBD2. CDR3 size: 17 residues. Germline CDR1 is KGHSH and CDR2 is LQKENI. The ends lost 4 bases at V and 0 bases at J; junction bases unmatched: 8. The CDR3: CASSQGLAMGDQETQYF. The DNA of the CDR3 is TGTGCCAGCTCACAGGGACTAGCGATGGGGGACCAAGAGACCCAGTACTTC.

V gene TRBV4-3 combines with J gene TRBJ2-7; maybe TRBD2 (5 bases). CDR3 length equals 14 residues. CDR1 is LGHNA, CDR2 YSLEER, per germline. V lost 0 bases and J lost 2, with 8 bases in between. The CDR3 here is CASSQDEGPYEQYF. In DNA form, the CDR3 reads TGCGCCAGCAGCCAAGATGAGGGCCCCTACGAGCAGTACTTC.

There are a few counts of this clone. The genes are TRBV9 and TRBJ2-7, with D possibly TRBD1 on 6 matching bases. The V and J ends lost 7 bases and 6 bases respectively, with 20 bases between them. Germline V gene lookup returns CDR1 SGDLS and CDR2 YYNGEE. The CDR3 has 14 amino acids. CDR3 loop: CASGGTGITSEQYF. The DNA of the CDR3 is TGTGCCAGCGGGGGAACAGGGATTACTAGCGAGCAGTACTTC.

J is TRBJ1-1 and V is TRBV3-1 (or the pseudogene TRBV3-2); TRBD1 might be the D (6 bases). Germline CDR1 reads LGHDT; CDR2 reads YNNKEL (reference sequence). Deletions cut 1 base from V and 6 bases from J, with 15 bases between. The CDR3 consists of 15 residues. DNA for the CDR3: TGTGCCAGCAGCCAAGTTGGGCAGGGGATCCCTGAAGCTTTCTTT. This gives the protein CASSQVGQGIPEAFF.

Concerning this clone: The germline gene is not matched at one end of the junction; a read error may be the cause. The sample carries other DNA sequences with the same CDR3. The gene calls are TRBV20-1 and TRBJ1-2; possible D gene TRBD1, 5 bases. This CDR3 is 11 amino acids long. CDR1 is DFQATT, CDR2 SNEGSKA, per germline (reference sequence). The chain's CDR3 is CSASRGDGYTF. In DNA form, the CDR3 reads TGCAGCGCTAGTCGGGGGGATGGCTACACCTTC.

V and J are TRBV28 and TRBJ1-6; D is unresolved. Germline V gene data show CDR1 as MDHEN and CDR2 as SYDVKM. V was trimmed by 6 bases and J by 9 bases, leaving 12 bases between them. The CDR3 totals 13 residues. CDR3 in amino acids: CASSRPAASPLHF. CDR3 in DNA: TGTGCCAGCAGCCGCCCCGCGGCTTCACCCCTCCACTTT.

The chain is built from TRBV30 and TRBJ1-2, with TRBD1 matching 7 bases. The trim removed 1 base at V and 4 bases at J, leaving 6 bases unmatched. Germline V gene sequence: CDR1 GTSNPN, CDR2 SVGIG (reference sequence). The CDR3 loop spans 14 amino acids. The CDR3 sequence is CAWSGLGGTYGYTF. Here the CDR3 DNA reads TGTGCCTGGAGTGGTTTAGGGGGCACCTATGGCTACACCTTC. Complete variable domain (other parts from reference TRBV30 and TRBJ1-2): SQTIHQWPATLVQPVGSPLSLECTVEGTSNPNLYWYRQAAGRGLQLLFYSVGIGQISSEVPQNLSASRPQDRQFILSSKKLLLSDSGFYLCAWSGLGGTYGYTFGSGTRLTVV.

This chain uses TRBV19 with TRBJ2-3, with no clear D. Germline lookup yields CDR1 LNHDA and CDR2 SQIVND (reference sequence). V was cut by 6 bases and J by 2 bases, with 12 bases left in between. The CDR3 runs to 14 residues. CDR3 nucleotides: TGTGCCAGTAGGAGGTCTCCCATCACAGATACGCAGTATTTT. It specifies CASRRSPITDTQYF. Together with reference TRBV19 and TRBJ2-3, the CDR3 gives the full variable domain: DGGITQSPKYLFRKEGQNVTLSCEQNLNHDAMYWYRQDPGQGLRLIYYSQIVNDFQKGDIAEGYSVSREKKESFPLTVTSAQKNPTAFYLCASRRSPITDTQYFGPGTRLTVL.

This chain uses TRBV24-1 with TRBJ2-3; D perhaps matches TRBD2 (6 bases). V was cut by 9 bases and J by 0 bases, with 9 bases left in between. CDR1 KGHDR and CDR2 SFDVKD come from the germline V gene. The CDR3 runs to 13 residues. CDR3 sequence: CATHGGSTDTQYF. DNA of the CDR3: TGTGCCACCCATGGGGGGAGCACAGATACGCAGTATTTT.

This clone came up once. The chain is built from TRBV9 and TRBJ1-5, with TRBD1 matching 8 bases. The CDR3 is 15 amino acids. The V gene's germline CDR1 is SGDLS and CDR2 YYNGEE. With 4 bases clipped from V and 3 bases from J, the junction kept 6 bases outside the gene matches. The DNA of the CDR3 is TGTGCCAGCAGCCCAACAGGGGGTTTCAATCAGCCCCAGCATTTT. Translation: CASSPTGGFNQPQHF.

This clone was seen more than once but under ten times. This chain links TRBV10-2 with TRBJ1-1; D is uncertain. V shed 8 bases and J shed 4 bases, with 11 bases lying between them. Germline loops: CDR1 WSHSY, CDR2 SAAADI. This CDR3 is built from 12 residues. Here the CDR3 reads CASGSRGTEAFF. DNA for the CDR3: TGCGCCAGCGGCTCCCGGGGCACTGAAGCTTTCTTT.

The chain uses TRBV5-5 and TRBJ1-1; a weak D match, TRBD1 (5 bases). Germline-derived CDR1 and CDR2 are SGHKS and YYEKEE (reference sequence). V lost 4 bases, J lost 0 bases, and 7 bases lay in between. The CDR3 runs to 13 residues. CDR3 residues: CASSRQLNTEAFF. The CDR3 region has the DNA TGTGCCAGCAGCAGACAGCTGAACACTGAAGCTTTCTTT.

This clone was seen only once. J is TRBJ2-1 and V is TRBV5-6; TRBD1 matches 8 bases. This CDR3 spans 15 amino acids. J lost 6 bases, V lost 0 bases, and 5 bases had no gene match. Germline values: CDR1 SGHDT, CDR2 YYEEEE. The CDR3 protein is CASSLGTGKGNEQFF. The DNA for the CDR3 is TGTGCCAGCAGCTTGGGGACAGGGAAGGGCAATGAGCAGTTCTTC.

The chain links TRBV18 to TRBJ2-2, with D possibly matching TRBD2 (6 bases). This CDR3 comprises 15 residues. Trimming stripped 5 bases from V and 6 bases from J, with 16 bases between. CDR1 is KGHSH, CDR2 LQKENI, per germline. The CDR3 nucleotides read TGTGCCAGCTCAACGGTCTCGGGGGTCGCCGGGGAGCTGTTTTTT. It codes for CASSTVSGVAGELFF.

The chain links TRBV7-6 to TRBJ1-6; D is unclear. The CDR3 is made up of 13 amino acids. V was clipped by 1 base and J by 8 bases, with 6 bases between them. Germline-derived CDR1 and CDR2 are SGHVS and FNYEAQ. CDR3 protein: CASSLERDSPLHF. The CDR3 DNA follows: TGTGCCAGCAGCTTAGAGAGGGATTCACCCCTCCACTTT. Full variable domain (outside the CDR3, taken from reference TRBV7-6 and TRBJ1-6): GAGVSQSPRYKVTKRGQDVALRCDPISGHVSLYWYRQALGQGPEFLTYFNYEAQQDKSGLPNDRFSAERPEGSISTLTIQRTEQRDSAMYRCASSLERDSPLHFGNGTRLTVT.

The chain uses TRBV6-5 and TRBJ2-3, with D perhaps TRBD2 (5 bases). The V and J ends lost 8 bases and 5 bases respectively, with 14 bases between them. This CDR3 is 13 amino acids long. Germline lookup yields CDR1 MNHEY and CDR2 SVGAGI. This chain's CDR3 is CASSPLGGDTQYF. The CDR3, as DNA: TGTGCCAGCTCCCCCCTTGGAGGAGATACGCAGTATTTT.

This chain links TRBV25-1 with TRBJ2-7, with a weak D call TRBD2 (6 bases). Per the germline V gene, CDR1 is MGHDK and CDR2 is SYGVNS. Deletions cut 0 bases from V and 7 bases from J, with 19 bases between. The CDR3 consists of 16 residues. The CDR3 spells CASSEYGGLGLREQYF. CDR3 bases: TGTGCCAGCAGTGAATATGGGGGACTGGGCCTTAGGGAGCAGTACTTC.

This clone was detected once. The gene calls are TRBV28 and TRBJ2-7, with 10 bases that match TRBD2. After removal of 6 bases from V and 5 bases from J, the junction contained 7 bases not matched to a gene. The CDR3 length is 14 residues. Germline V gene data show CDR1 as MDHEN and CDR2 as SYDVKM. The CDR3 DNA follows: TGTGCCAGCAGGCAAGCGGGAGGGTACCACGAGCAGTACTTC. Protein: CASRQAGGYHEQYF.

The genes are TRBV5-1 and TRBJ2-3, with 13 bases aligning to TRBD2. Germline lookup yields CDR1 SGHRS and CDR2 YFSETQ. J gave up 3 bases and V 4 bases, and 11 bases lay outside the gene matches. The CDR3 contains 18 residues. The chain's CDR3 is CASSLRTSGGAITDTQYF. The CDR3 DNA reads as TGCGCCAGCAGCCTCCGGACTAGCGGGGGCGCCATTACAGATACGCAGTATTTT. Using reference TRBV5-1 and TRBJ2-3 for the parts outside the CDR3, the full variable domain is KAGVTQTPRYLIKTRGQQVTLSCSPISGHRSVSWYQQTPGQGLQFLFEYFSETQRNKGNFPGRFSGRQFSNSRSEMNVSTLELGDSALYLCASSLRTSGGAITDTQYFGPGTRLTVL.

The V and J genes are TRBV7-9 and TRBJ1-2, with D possibly matching TRBD1 (5 bases). The germline CDR1 and CDR2 sequences are SEHNR and FQNEAQ (reference sequence). The CDR3 covers 16 residues. Trimming left V 1 base short and J 0 bases short, with 12 bases between. The CDR3 DNA follows: TGTGCCAGCAGCTTAGGGGGGGAAAAAGCTAACTATGGCTACACCTTC. Translating gives CASSLGGEKANYGYTF.

This clone was observed a single time. The V and J genes are TRBV7-3 and TRBJ2-3; no reliable D call. The CDR3 has 14 amino acids. Trimming left V 5 bases short and J 2 bases short, with 11 bases between. Germline V lookup: CDR1 SGHTA, CDR2 FQGTGA. CDR3 amino acids: CASSTSQATDTQYF. The CDR3 DNA is TGTGCCAGCAGCACCTCTCAGGCCACAGATACGCAGTATTTT.

This clone was detected only once. The genes are TRBV28 and TRBJ2-7; 7 bases fit TRBD1. CDR3 length equals 17 residues. The junction had 11 bases not matched to a gene; V was cut back by 3 bases and J by 0 bases. The germline CDR1 and CDR2 sequences are MDHEN and SYDVKM. Here the CDR3 DNA reads TGTGCCAGCAGTTTGGTGCTCACAGGGGACCCCTCCTACGAGCAGTACTTC. This translates into CASSLVLTGDPSYEQYF.

This clone has only a few counts. The chain joins TRBV28 to TRBJ2-7, with 7 bases that match TRBD2. V was clipped by 8 bases and J by 2 bases; unmatched bases: 9. CDR1 and CDR2 (germline): MDHEN, SYDVKM. The CDR3 spans 14 residues. CDR3 region: CASGSGTRPYEQYF. The CDR3, as DNA: TGTGCCAGCGGCAGCGGGACTCGCCCCTACGAGCAGTACTTC.

The chain joins TRBV5-4 to TRBJ1-3; D uncertain. V was trimmed by 3 bases and J by 0 bases, leaving 10 bases between them. The CDR3 contains 15 residues. Germline V gives CDR1 SGHNT, CDR2 YYREEE (reference sequence). In DNA, the CDR3 is TGTGCCAGCAGCTCGCCCGGGGTCTCTGGAAACACCATATATTTT. Its protein is CASSSPGVSGNTIYF. The full variable domain, rest sourced from reference TRBV5-4 and TRBJ1-3, is ETGVTQSPTHLIKTRGQQVTLRCSSQSGHNTVSWYQQALGQGPQFIFQYYREEENGRGNFPPRFSGLQFPNYSSELNVNALELDDSALYLCASSSPGVSGNTIYFGEGSWLTVV.

This clone turned up a few times. This CDR3 is also generated by other DNA sequences in the sample. The genes are TRBV19 and TRBJ1-1, with D possibly being TRBD1 (5 bases). V lost 5 bases and J 1 base, leaving 8 bases between the germline ends. CDR1 and CDR2 from the germline V gene are LNHDA and SQIVND (reference sequence). The CDR3 extends over 13 amino acids. CDR3 region: CASSSQGNTEAFF. The CDR3 DNA is TGTGCCAGTAGTTCCCAGGGGAACACTGAAGCTTTCTTT.